Below are 21 T cell receptor beta chains sequenced from a single sample in a study of cytomegalovirus exposure and HLA in healthy donors. The PCR ran on 60 Vbeta and 13 Jbeta primers. Libraries were prepared by immunoSEQ multiplex PCR; TCRdb keeps only in-frame clonotypes and omits some of them. The sample yields 150,000 to 200,000 clones, roughly 70% seen once. Source material: PBMCs. Receptors originate from a woman in her 30s in good health and CMV-seronegative.

J is TRBJ2-7 and V is TRBV10-3; 9 bases map to TRBD2. Per the germline V gene, CDR1 is ENHRY and CDR2 is SYGVKD. With 1 base clipped from V and 3 bases from J, the junction kept 1 base outside the gene matches. The CDR3 spans 14 residues. CDR3 sequence reads: CAISEFSGGYEQYF. The CDR3 DNA reads TGTGCCATCAGTGAGTTTAGCGGGGGCTACGAGCAGTACTTC.

In its sample, this clone was seen once. The chain joins TRBV11-1 to TRBJ2-7; possible D gene TRBD1, 6 bases. V was clipped by 3 bases and J by 3 bases, with 15 bases between them. The CDR3 loop spans 15 amino acids. Germline lookup yields CDR1 SGHAT and CDR2 FQDESV (reference sequence). CDR3 sequence: CASSLGTGPFYEQYF. The CDR3 region has the DNA TGTGCCAGCAGCTTGGGTACAGGGCCCTTCTACGAGCAGTACTTC. Supplemented by reference TRBV11-1 and TRBJ2-7, the full variable domain reads EAEVAQSPRYKITEKSQAVAFWCDPISGHATLYWYRQILGQGPELLVQFQDESVVDDSQLPKDRFSAERLKGVDSTLKIQPAELGDSAMYLCASSLGTGPFYEQYFGPGTRLTVT.

This chain connects TRBV9 to TRBJ2-1; 7 bases align to TRBD2. The CDR3 has 13 amino acids. After removal of 0 bases from V and 8 bases from J, the junction contained 2 bases not matched to a gene. From germline, CDR1 is SGDLS and CDR2 YYNGEE. The CDR3 sequence is CASSVVSGDEQFF. The CDR3 DNA sequence: TGTGCCAGCAGCGTAGTCAGCGGGGATGAGCAGTTCTTC.

The CDR3 sequence is CASSPAGTEREKLFF. The CDR3 DNA is TGCGCCAGCAGTCCCGCCGGGACAGAGCGCGAAAAACTGTTTTTT. The chain combines TRBV23-1 with TRBJ1-4; TRBD1 agrees at 7 bases. TRBV23-1 is recorded as an ORF, its role being uncertain. The CDR3 is made up of 15 amino acids. J lost 8 bases, V lost 4 bases, and 10 bases had no gene match.

The chain uses TRBV14 and TRBJ1-2, with TRBD1 as a possible D gene (6 bases). Germline assignment: CDR1 SGHDN and CDR2 FVKESK. Trimming took 4 bases from V and 4 from J, leaving 16 bases between them. There are 15 residues in the CDR3. This chain's CDR3 is CASSPFQGTSYGYTF. DNA of the CDR3: TGTGCCAGCAGCCCGTTCCAGGGGACCTCCTATGGCTACACCTTC.

CDR3 residues: CASGYRGGSYEQYF. The CDR3 nucleotides read TGTGCCAGCGGGTACAGGGGAGGCTCTTACGAGCAGTACTTC. V is TRBV7-9 and J is TRBJ2-7; maybe TRBD1 (7 bases). Per the germline V gene, CDR1 is SEHNR and CDR2 is FQNEAQ (reference sequence). This CDR3 spans 14 amino acids. Trimming took off 8 bases at V and 4 bases at J, with 18 bases between the two ends. Full variable domain (missing parts from reference TRBV7-9 and TRBJ2-7): DTGVSQNPRHKITKRGQNVTFRCDPISEHNRLYWYRQTLGQGPEFLTYFQNEAQLEKSRLLSDRFSAERPKGSFSTLEIQRTEQGDSAMYLCASGYRGGSYEQYFGPGTRLTVT.

The J gene is TRBJ1-4, the V gene TRBV7-9; D is possibly TRBD1 (6 bases). Germline assignment: CDR1 SEHNR and CDR2 FQNEAQ (reference sequence). The V and J ends lost 3 bases and 8 bases respectively, with 7 bases between them. The CDR3 totals 12 residues. The CDR3, as DNA: TGTGCCAGCAGCTTTGACAGGGAAAAACTGTTTTTT. Amino acid sequence: CASSFDREKLFF.

This chain joins TRBV18 and TRBJ1-2; D is unclear. Germline V gene sequence: CDR1 KGHSH, CDR2 LQKENI. The ends were cut back, 6 bases at V and 3 bases at J, with 11 bases in the middle. This CDR3 is 13 amino acids long. The CDR3 reads CASSPEGDYGYTF. In DNA, the CDR3 is TGTGCCAGCTCTCCCGAGGGAGACTATGGCTACACCTTC.

The chain has TRBV5-1 and TRBJ1-2; no reliable D call. The CDR3 extends over 14 amino acids. Trimming took off 0 bases at V and 8 bases at J, with 14 bases between the two ends. In germline, CDR1 is SGHRS, CDR2 YFSETQ. Here the CDR3 reads CASSLEPGFRGYTF. DNA of the CDR3: TGCGCCAGCAGCTTGGAACCGGGATTCCGAGGCTACACCTTC.

The V and J genes are TRBV5-4 and TRBJ1-1; D not resolved. Germline V lookup: CDR1 SGHNT, CDR2 YYREEE (reference sequence). The CDR3 length is 13 residues. V lost 4 bases to trimming and J lost 0 bases, with 7 bases between them. The CDR3 nucleotides read TGTGCCAGCAGCCTAACAGTGAACACTGAAGCTTTCTTT. Its protein product is CASSLTVNTEAFF.

The chain joins TRBV7-3 to TRBJ1-1; no clear D gene. V was clipped by 2 bases and J by 0 bases, with 7 bases between them. This CDR3 is built from 14 residues. Germline V gene sequence: CDR1 SGHTA, CDR2 FQGTGA. The CDR3 loop reads CASSLGILNTEAFF. CDR3 DNA sequence: TGTGCCAGCAGCTTAGGCATCCTGAACACTGAAGCTTTCTTT.

This clone was detected only a few times. The V and J genes are TRBV18 and TRBJ2-2, with 8 positions matching TRBD1. This CDR3 spans 16 amino acids. CDR1 KGHSH and CDR2 LQKENI come from the germline V gene. With 3 bases clipped from V and 5 bases from J, the junction kept 8 bases outside the gene matches. The CDR3 DNA reads TGTGCCAGCTCACCCCGGGACAGGACCATTACCGGGGAGCTGTTTTTT. This sequence encodes CASSPRDRTITGELFF.

The chain carries TRBV19 and TRBJ1-1, with 9 bases matching TRBD1. The CDR3 extends over 14 amino acids. The V segment lost 4 bases and the J segment 4 bases; nucleotides outside the gene matches: 4. CDR1 is LNHDA, CDR2 SQIVND, per germline (reference sequence). In nucleotides, the CDR3 is TGTGCCAGTAGTAGGGACAGGGCGAGCACTGAAGCTTTCTTT. Translated, it gives CASSRDRASTEAFF.

This clone has a single count. The gene calls are TRBV27 and TRBJ1-4; 9 positions agree with TRBD1. Looked up from germline, CDR1 is MNHEY and CDR2 is SMNVEV (reference sequence). This CDR3 has 15 amino acids. The ends lost 2 bases at V and 7 bases at J; junction bases unmatched: 5. The CDR3 nucleotides read TGTGCCAGCAGTTTAGAGGACAGGGGACGTGAAAAACTGTTTTTT. Protein: CASSLEDRGREKLFF.

This chain connects TRBV19 to TRBJ1-4, with D maybe TRBD1 (5 bases). The V and J ends lost 7 bases and 7 bases respectively, with 13 bases between them. This CDR3 region has 13 residues. The germline gives CDR1 LNHDA, CDR2 SQIVND (reference sequence). This CDR3 reads CASTIGGSEKLFF. For the CDR3, the DNA is TGTGCCAGTACCATTGGGGGGAGTGAAAAACTGTTTTTT.

The sample holds a few counts of this clone. The same CDR3 arises from other DNA sequences in this sample as well. This chain links TRBV5-1 with TRBJ1-1; 9 bases align to TRBD1. The CDR3 consists of 14 residues. Germline V CDR1 and CDR2: SGHRS, YFSETQ. Germline trimming cut 3 bases from V and 4 bases from J; bases unmatched to any gene: 4. CDR3 residues: CASSSQGAGTEAFF. The CDR3 DNA sequence: TGCGCCAGCAGCTCACAGGGGGCCGGCACTGAAGCTTTCTTT.

This clone was recorded only once. J is TRBJ2-1 and V is TRBV11-2, with TRBD2 identical over 7 bases. Germline CDR1 SGHAT, CDR2 FQNNGV. J gave up 9 bases and V 5 bases, and 16 bases lay outside the gene matches. The CDR3 is made up of 16 amino acids. The CDR3 reads CASSIDEERDYGEQFF. For the CDR3, the DNA is TGTGCCAGCAGCATCGACGAGGAGCGGGATTACGGTGAGCAGTTCTTC.

The V gene is TRBV5-1, the J gene TRBJ2-1, with TRBD2 matching over 11 bases. CDR3 length: 15 residues. CDR1 is SGHRS and CDR2 is YFSETQ in the germline V gene. V was pared by 4 bases and J by 9 bases, with 9 bases of the junction left unmatched. CDR3 coding DNA: TGCGCCAGCAGCCGCGGTAGCGGGAGGGCTAGTGAGCAGTTCTTC. Translating it yields CASSRGSGRASEQFF.

V and J are TRBV5-4 and TRBJ2-3; 7 bases agree with TRBD1. Germline V gene data show CDR1 as SGHNT and CDR2 as YYREEE (reference sequence). V was pared by 3 bases and J by 4 bases, with 5 bases of the junction left unmatched. The CDR3 has 14 residues. CDR3 protein: CASSSRQGPDTQYF. The CDR3 nucleotides are TGTGCCAGCAGCTCCAGACAGGGTCCAGATACGCAGTATTTT.

The rearrangement joins TRBV5-1 to TRBJ2-2, with D possibly TRBD1 on 6 matching bases. Trimming stripped 4 bases from V and 5 bases from J, with 15 bases between. Germline CDR1 SGHRS, CDR2 YFSETQ. The CDR3 spans 15 residues. CDR3 region: CASSPGQIGTGELFF. Written as DNA, the CDR3 is TGCGCCAGCAGCCCTGGACAGATTGGAACCGGGGAGCTGTTTTTT.

The V gene is TRBV27, the J gene TRBJ1-5; 9 nucleotides align to TRBD1. The CDR3 spans 12 residues. The V gene's germline CDR1 is MNHEY and CDR2 SMNVEV (reference sequence). The V gene end was trimmed by 6 bases and the J gene end by 7 bases; junction bases not matched to a gene: 1. CDR3 sequence: CASRTGGQPQHF. CDR3 DNA: TGTGCCAGCAGGACAGGGGGACAGCCCCAGCATTTT.